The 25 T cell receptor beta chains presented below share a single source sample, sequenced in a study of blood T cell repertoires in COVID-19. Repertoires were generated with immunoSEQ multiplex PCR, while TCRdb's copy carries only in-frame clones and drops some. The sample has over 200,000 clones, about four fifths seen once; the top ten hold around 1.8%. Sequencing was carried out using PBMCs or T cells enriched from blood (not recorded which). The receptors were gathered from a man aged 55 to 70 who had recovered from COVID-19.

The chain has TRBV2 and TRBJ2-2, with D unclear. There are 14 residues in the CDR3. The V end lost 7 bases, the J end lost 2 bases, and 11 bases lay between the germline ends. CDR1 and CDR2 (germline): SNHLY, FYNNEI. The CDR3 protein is CASTVQRNTGELFF. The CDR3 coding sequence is TGTGCCAGCACAGTCCAGCGAAACACCGGGGAGCTGTTTTTT.

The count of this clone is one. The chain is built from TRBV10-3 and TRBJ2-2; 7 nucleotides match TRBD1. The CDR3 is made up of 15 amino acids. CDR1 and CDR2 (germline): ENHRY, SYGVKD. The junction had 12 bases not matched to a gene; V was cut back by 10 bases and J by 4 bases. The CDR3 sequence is CATGDRAKSTGELFF. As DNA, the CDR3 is TGTGCCACCGGAGACAGGGCGAAGAGCACCGGGGAGCTGTTTTTT.

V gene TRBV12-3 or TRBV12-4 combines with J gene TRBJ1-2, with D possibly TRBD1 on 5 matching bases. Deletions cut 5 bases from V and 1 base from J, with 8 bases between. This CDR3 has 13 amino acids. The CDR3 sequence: CASSRDFNYGYTF. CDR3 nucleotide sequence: TGTGCCAGCAGTCGGGACTTTAACTATGGCTACACCTTC.

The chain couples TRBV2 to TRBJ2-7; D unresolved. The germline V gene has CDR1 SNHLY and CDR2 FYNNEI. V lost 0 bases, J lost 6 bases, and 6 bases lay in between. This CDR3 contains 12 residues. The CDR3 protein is CASSEAPLEQYF. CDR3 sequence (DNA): TGTGCCAGCAGTGAAGCCCCCCTCGAGCAGTACTTC.

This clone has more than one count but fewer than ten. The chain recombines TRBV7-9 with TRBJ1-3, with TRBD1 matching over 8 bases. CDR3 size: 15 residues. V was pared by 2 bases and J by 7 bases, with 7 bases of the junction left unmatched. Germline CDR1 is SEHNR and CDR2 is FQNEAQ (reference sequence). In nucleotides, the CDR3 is TGTGCCAGCAGCTTAATGTCAGGGGGCATCAACACCATATATTTT. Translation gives CASSLMSGGINTIYF.

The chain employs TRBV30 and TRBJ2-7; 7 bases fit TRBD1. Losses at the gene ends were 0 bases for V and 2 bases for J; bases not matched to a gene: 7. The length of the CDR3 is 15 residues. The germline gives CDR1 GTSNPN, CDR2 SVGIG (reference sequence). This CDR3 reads CAWSVLGDSTYEQYF. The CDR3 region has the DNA TGTGCCTGGAGTGTTCTGGGGGACAGTACCTACGAGCAGTACTTC.

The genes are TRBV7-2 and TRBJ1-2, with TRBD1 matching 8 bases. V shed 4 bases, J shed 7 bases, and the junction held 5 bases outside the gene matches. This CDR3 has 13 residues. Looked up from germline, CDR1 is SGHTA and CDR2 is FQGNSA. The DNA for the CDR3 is TGTGCCAGCAGCTCTACAGGGGGGACTGGCTACACCTTC. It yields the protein CASSSTGGTGYTF.

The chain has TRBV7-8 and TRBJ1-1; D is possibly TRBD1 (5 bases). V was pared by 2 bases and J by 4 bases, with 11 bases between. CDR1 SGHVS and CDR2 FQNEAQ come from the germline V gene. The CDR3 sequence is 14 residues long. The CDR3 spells CASSLPMGGTEAFF. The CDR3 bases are TGTGCCAGCAGCTTACCCATGGGGGGCACTGAAGCTTTCTTT.

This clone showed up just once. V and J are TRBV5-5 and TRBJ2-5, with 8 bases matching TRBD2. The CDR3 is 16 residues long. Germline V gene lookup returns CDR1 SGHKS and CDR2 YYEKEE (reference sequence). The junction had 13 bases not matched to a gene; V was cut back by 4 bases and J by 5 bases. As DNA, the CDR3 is TGTGCCAGCAGCCTTAATAATGGACTAGCTCTTGAGACCCAGTACTTC. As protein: CASSLNNGLALETQYF.

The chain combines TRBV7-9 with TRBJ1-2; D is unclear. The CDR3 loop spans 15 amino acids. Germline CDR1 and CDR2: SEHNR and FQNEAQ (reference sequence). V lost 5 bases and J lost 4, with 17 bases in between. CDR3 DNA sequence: TGTGCCAGCAGCCCCCTCCCGGGGATCGGCTATGGCTACACCTTC. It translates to CASSPLPGIGYGYTF.

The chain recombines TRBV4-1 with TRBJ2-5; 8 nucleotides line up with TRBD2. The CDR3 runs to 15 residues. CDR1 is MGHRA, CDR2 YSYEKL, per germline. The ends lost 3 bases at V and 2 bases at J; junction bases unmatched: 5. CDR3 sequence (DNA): TGCGCCAGCAGCCATCGGGGGGGAAAACAAGAGACCCAGTACTTC. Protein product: CASSHRGGKQETQYF.

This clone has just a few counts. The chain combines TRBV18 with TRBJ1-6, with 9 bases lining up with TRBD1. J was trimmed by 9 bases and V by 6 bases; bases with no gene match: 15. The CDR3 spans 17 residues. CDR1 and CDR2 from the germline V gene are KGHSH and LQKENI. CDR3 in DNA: TGTGCCAGCTCCCGAAAGCCGGGACAGGGTACGGGTTCACCCCTCCACTTT. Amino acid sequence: CASSRKPGQGTGSPLHF.

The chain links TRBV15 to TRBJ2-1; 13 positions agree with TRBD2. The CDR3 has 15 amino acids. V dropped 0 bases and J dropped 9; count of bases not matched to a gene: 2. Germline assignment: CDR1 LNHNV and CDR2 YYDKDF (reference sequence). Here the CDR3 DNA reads TGTGCCACCAGCAGAGAACTAGCGGGGGGGCCTGAGCAGTTCTTC. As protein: CATSRELAGGPEQFF.

The CDR3 bases are TGTGCTAGTGGTTCATCCCGCGGTGAGCAGTTCTTC. It encodes CASGSSRGEQFF. The J gene is TRBJ2-1, the V gene TRBV12-5; D not resolved. V lost 4 bases, J lost 9 bases, and 10 bases lay in between. Germline CDR1 and CDR2: LGHNT and FRNRAP. This CDR3 contains 12 residues. Variable domain in full (rest from reference TRBV12-5 and TRBJ2-1): DARVTQTPRHKVTEMGQEVTMRCQPILGHNTVFWYRQTMMQGLELLAYFRNRAPLDDSGMPKDRFSAEMPDATLATLKIQPSEPRDSAVYFCASGSSRGEQFFGPGTRLTVL.

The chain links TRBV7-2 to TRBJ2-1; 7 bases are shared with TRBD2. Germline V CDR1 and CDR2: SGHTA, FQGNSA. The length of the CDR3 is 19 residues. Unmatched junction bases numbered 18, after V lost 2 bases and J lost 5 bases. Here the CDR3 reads CASSLIGGRGNRKNNEQFF. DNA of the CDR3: TGTGCCAGCAGCTTAATAGGTGGGCGGGGGAACCGAAAAAACAATGAGCAGTTCTTC. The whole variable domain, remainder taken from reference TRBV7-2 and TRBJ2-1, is GAGVSQSPSNKVTEKGKDVELRCDPISGHTALYWYRQSLGQGLEFLIYFQGNSAPDKSGLPSDRFSAERTGGSVSTLTIQRTQQEDSAVYLCASSLIGGRGNRKNNEQFFGPGTRLTVL.

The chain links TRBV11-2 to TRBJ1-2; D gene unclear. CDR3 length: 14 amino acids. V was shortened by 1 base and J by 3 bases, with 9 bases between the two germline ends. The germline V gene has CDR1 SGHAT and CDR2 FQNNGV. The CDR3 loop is CASSLGREYYGYTF. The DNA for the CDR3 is TGTGCCAGCAGCTTAGGGAGAGAATACTATGGCTACACCTTC.

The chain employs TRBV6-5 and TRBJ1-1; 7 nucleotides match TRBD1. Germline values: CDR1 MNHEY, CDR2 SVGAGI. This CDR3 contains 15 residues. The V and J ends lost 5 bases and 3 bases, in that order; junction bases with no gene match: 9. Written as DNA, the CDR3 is TGTGCCAGCAGTAACGCCGGGAGGGGGCACACTGAAGCTTTCTTT. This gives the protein CASSNAGRGHTEAFF.

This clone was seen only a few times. The DNA for the CDR3 is TGCGCCAGCAGCTTGATGACAGGGGGGAATCAGCCCCAGCATTTT. This gives the protein CASSLMTGGNQPQHF. The rearrangement joins TRBV5-1 to TRBJ1-5; TRBD1 matches at 9 bases. Trimming took 1 base from V and 4 from J; bases not matched to a gene: 3. The CDR3 is 15 amino acids. Germline V gives CDR1 SGHRS, CDR2 YFSETQ.

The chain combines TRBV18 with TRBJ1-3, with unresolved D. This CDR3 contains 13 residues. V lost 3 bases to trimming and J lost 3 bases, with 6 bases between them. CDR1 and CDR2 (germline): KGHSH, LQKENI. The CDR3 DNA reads TGTGCCAGCTCACCGAGTGATGGAAACACCATATATTTT. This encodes CASSPSDGNTIYF.

The CDR3 DNA reads TGCAGCGTTGAGGAGGGCCTGGGGTCCGGGGAGCTGTTTTTT. Translation: CSVEEGLGSGELFF. The V gene is TRBV29-1, the J gene TRBJ2-2; TRBD2 is a possible D gene (6 bases). The V gene lost 3 bases and the J gene lost 6 bases, with 14 bases spanning the gap. This CDR3 comprises 14 residues. Germline values: CDR1 SQVTM, CDR2 ANQGSEA.

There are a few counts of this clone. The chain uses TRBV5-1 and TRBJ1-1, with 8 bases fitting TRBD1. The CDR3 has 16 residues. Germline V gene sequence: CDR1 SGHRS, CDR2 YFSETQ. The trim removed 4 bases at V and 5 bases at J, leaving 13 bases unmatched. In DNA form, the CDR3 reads TGCGCCAGCAGCCCGCAGCCGAACAGGGGGGAGACTGAAGCTTTCTTT. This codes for CASSPQPNRGETEAFF.

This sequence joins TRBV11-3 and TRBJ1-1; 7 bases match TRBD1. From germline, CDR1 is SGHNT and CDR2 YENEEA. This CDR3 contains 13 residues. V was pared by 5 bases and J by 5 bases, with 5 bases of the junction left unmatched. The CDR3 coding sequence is TGTGCCAGCAGCCGACAGGGCGGTACTGAAGCTTTCTTT. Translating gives CASSRQGGTEAFF.

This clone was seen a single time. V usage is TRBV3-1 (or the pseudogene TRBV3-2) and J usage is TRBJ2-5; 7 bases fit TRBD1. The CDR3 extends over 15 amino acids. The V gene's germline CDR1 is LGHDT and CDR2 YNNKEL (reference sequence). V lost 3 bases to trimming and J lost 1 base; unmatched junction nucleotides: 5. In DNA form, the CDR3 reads TGTGCCAGCAGCCAGAGGGGACAGCCCCAAGAGACCCAGTACTTC. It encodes CASSQRGQPQETQYF.

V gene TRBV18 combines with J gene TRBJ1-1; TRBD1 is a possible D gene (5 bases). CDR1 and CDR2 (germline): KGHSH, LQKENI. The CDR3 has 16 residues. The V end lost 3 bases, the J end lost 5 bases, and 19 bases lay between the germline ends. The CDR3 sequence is CASSPRKGGQGTEAFF. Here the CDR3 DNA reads TGTGCCAGCTCACCTCGAAAGGGAGGGCAGGGAACTGAAGCTTTCTTT.

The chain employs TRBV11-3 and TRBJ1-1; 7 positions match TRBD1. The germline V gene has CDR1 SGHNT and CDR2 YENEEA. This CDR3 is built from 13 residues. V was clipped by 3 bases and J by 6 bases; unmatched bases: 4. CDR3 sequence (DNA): TGTGCCAGCAGCTTCGCAGGGGGAGCTGAAGCTTTCTTT. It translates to CASSFAGGAEAFF.